This TCR beta chain was obtained from a study of blood T cells in healthy people across ages. This clonotype has ten or more counts. PCR was performed a second time for about 6 to 12 cycles using a sample-barcoded 5' primer and a J-beta primer mix. TCRdb re-called the 5' RACE reads with MiXCR, one entry per CDR3 protein. The sample holds 1.5 million to 2 million distinct CDR3 sequences; approximately 28% are singletons and the top ten take 7.7%. The V and J ends lost 7 bases and 6 bases, in that order; junction bases with no gene match: 8. The CDR3 covers 15 residues. Per germline, CDR1 SGHTA and CDR2 FQGNSA.

This sequence originates from a woman in her 30s in good health. This chain joins TRBV7-2 and TRBJ2-7; TRBD2 matches at 14 bases. The sample consisted of blood. The CDR3 DNA sequence: TGTGCCAGCAAAATGGGACTAGCGGGAGATTCCGAGCAGTACTTC. This encodes CASKMGLAGDSEQYF.